A single count supports the clone carrying this T cell receptor beta chain. Its matching antigen is unknown. The sample is drawn from a study of cytomegalovirus exposure and HLA in healthy donors. Study-wide points: Within a later analysis, the majority of CMV-associated TCR beta chains appeared HLA-restricted. Common viral pathogens seemed, in a later analysis, to connect with several of the most significant clusters. A later examination showed that TCR association rates differed by HLA locus, with DRB1 most and HLA-C fewest. What was likely a sequencing artifact was a cluster of highly shared sequence variants.

Both 60 Vbeta primers and 13 Jbeta primers went into the PCR. Clones were read by immunoSEQ multiplex PCR, and TCRdb kept only the in-frame ones, dropping some. The data contain about 190,000 clones, around 83% of them singletons. The V and J ends lost 6 bases and 0 bases respectively, with 12 bases between them. The length of the CDR3 is 15 residues. Germline-derived CDR1 and CDR2 are MNHNY and SVGAGI (reference sequence). The J gene is TRBJ2-1, the V gene TRBV6-6; weak D call: TRBD2 (6 bases). The origin of this receptor is a woman in her thirties or forties in good health and CMV-seronegative. Sequenced input: PBMCs. Here the CDR3 reads CASRTPGLSYNEQFF. The CDR3 nucleotides read TGTGCCAGCAGAACACCGGGACTCTCCTACAATGAGCAGTTCTTC.